A selection of T cell receptor beta chains follows, all from one sample in a study of metastatic and nonmetastatic thyroid tumors. TCRdb re-analyzed the PCR reads using MiXCR. The table includes some 19,000 clones, roughly 27% detected once. The sample was blood. Receptors originate from a male donor with papillary thyroid cancer or a benign thyroid nodule (not recorded which). Some clones in this sample may be carry-over from other donors' samples. CDR3s include the opening cysteine and the closing phenylalanine or tryptophan. D genes are given only for firm matches. Expanded clones get a size class; other rows say once, few or many, or leave the size out.

V gene	clone size	J gene	D gene	CDR3 length	CDR3 protein	CDR3 DNA
TRBV6-1	few	TRBJ2-7	TRBD1	13	CASSADRGSEQYF	TGTGCCAGCAGTGCGGACAGGGGTAGCGAGCAGTACTTC
TRBV24-1	few	TRBJ1-4	TRBD1	15	CATSDSDRVGEKLFF	TGTGCCACCAGTGATTCCGACAGGGTTGGTGAAAAACTGTTTTTT
TRBV15	NA	TRBJ2-2	TRBD2	17	CATSRGGLAENTGELFF	TGTGCCACCAGCAGAGGGGGCCTAGCGGAAAACACCGGGGAGCTGTTTTTT
TRBV6-1	many	TRBJ1-2	NA	11	CASSPGNGYTF	TGTGCCAGCAGTCCAGGGAATGGCTACACCTTC
TRBV29-1	many	TRBJ1-2	NA	15	CSVEDRVRGDYGYTF	TGCAGCGTTGAAGATCGGGTCAGGGGCGACTATGGCTACACCTTC
TRBV6-1	NA	TRBJ2-7	NA	11	CASGSYDEQYF	TGTGCCAGCGGGTCATACGACGAGCAGTACTTC
TRBV6-5	medium-sized	TRBJ2-5	NA	15	CASSYSGGRGETQYF	TGTGCCAGCAGTTACTCCGGGGGACGAGGAGAGACCCAGTACTTC
TRBV20-1	NA	TRBJ1-6	NA	13	CSARDRGGSPLHF	TGCAGTGCTAGAGACAGGGGAGGCTCACCCCTCCACTTT
TRBV30	NA	TRBJ1-6	NA	14	CAWSVLSGRSPLHF	TGTGCCTGGAGTGTACTGTCAGGGCGGTCACCCCTCCACTTT
TRBV30	NA	TRBJ1-3	TRBD1	14	CAWGQGLSGNTIYF	TGTGCCTGGGGACAGGGCCTCTCTGGAAACACCATATATTTT
TRBV7-3	NA	TRBJ2-5	NA	15	CASSHLGGRGETQYF	TGTGCCAGCAGCCACCTCGGTGGGAGAGGCGAGACCCAGTACTTC
TRBV29-1	NA	TRBJ2-5	TRBD2	13	CSVDGLAGETQYF	TGCAGCGTTGATGGACTAGCCGGAGAGACCCAGTACTTC
TRBV7-9	many	TRBJ2-7	TRBD2	15	CASSFPEGGAYEQYF	TGTGCCAGCAGCTTCCCGGAGGGAGGGGCCTACGAGCAGTACTTC
TRBV4-2	medium-sized	TRBJ2-7	NA	16	CASSQEGTTTGAEQYF	TGTGCCAGCAGCCAGGAGGGGACTACCACGGGGGCCGAGCAGTACTTC
TRBV27	NA	TRBJ2-6	NA	16	CASSLWVPSGANVLTF	TGTGCCAGCAGTTTATGGGTTCCCTCTGGGGCCAACGTCCTGACTTTC
TRBV6-5	NA	TRBJ1-2	NA	16	CASSLHPGRTEVGYTF	TGTGCCAGCAGTTTACATCCGGGACGGACTGAGGTTGGCTACACCTTC
TRBV6-1	medium-sized	TRBJ2-5	NA	13	CASRRDLQETQYF	TGTGCCAGCAGACGGGACTTACAAGAGACCCAGTACTTC
TRBV6-5	few	TRBJ2-7	TRBD1	15	CASSYDRAGGFEQYF	TGTGCCAGCAGTTATGACAGGGCTGGCGGATTTGAGCAGTACTTC
TRBV5-8	many	TRBJ1-4	TRBD1	14	CASSLGQDNEKLFF	TGTGCCAGCAGCTTAGGACAGGATAATGAAAAACTGTTTTTT
TRBV5-6	many	TRBJ2-3	NA	14	CASSLGQSTDTQYF	TGTGCCAGCAGCTTGGGGCAGAGCACAGATACGCAGTATTTT
TRBV6-2/TRBV6-3	few	TRBJ2-5	NA	15	CASSHPGSPWETQYF	TGTGCCAGCAGTCACCCAGGGTCGCCCTGGGAGACCCAGTACTTC
TRBV24-1	NA	TRBJ2-5	NA	16	CATSDPPGTTKETQYF	TGTGCCACCAGTGACCCCCCCGGGACAACAAAAGAGACCCAGTACTTC
TRBV12-3/TRBV12-4	NA	TRBJ1-5	NA	19	CASSLKRTGTDHSNQPQHF	TGTGCCAGCAGTTTGAAGCGGACCGGGACGGATCATAGCAATCAGCCCCAGCATTTT
TRBV6-1	NA	TRBJ1-5	NA	13	CASRSRGGQPQHF	TGTGCCAGCAGATCCCGGGGCGGTCAGCCCCAGCATTTT
TRBV19	medium-sized	TRBJ1-5	NA	13	CASSMEGWQPQHF	TGTGCCAGTAGTATGGAGGGGTGGCAGCCCCAGCATTTT
TRBV30	NA	TRBJ1-1	NA	13	CAWSVQGYTEAFF	TGTGCCTGGAGTGTACAAGGGTACACTGAAGCTTTCTTT
TRBV19	once	TRBJ2-6	NA	16	CASSRRRSSGANVLTF	TGTGCCAGTAGTCGCCGACGCAGCTCTGGGGCCAACGTCCTGACTTTC
TRBV3-1	NA	TRBJ2-1	NA	15	CASSQDSSSYNEQFF	TGTGCCAGCAGCCAAGATTCTAGCTCCTACAATGAGCAGTTCTTC
TRBV19	many	TRBJ2-7	NA	16	CASSMGSLGDHDEQYF	TGTGCCAGTAGTATGGGTTCACTGGGGGATCACGACGAGCAGTACTTC
TRBV7-9	NA	TRBJ1-1	NA	12	CASTGEAEEAFF	TGTGCCAGCACTGGTGAGGCGGAGGAAGCTTTCTTT
TRBV6-1	medium-sized	TRBJ2-2	NA	17	CASSEAYGTMNTGELFF	TGTGCCAGCAGTGAAGCCTACGGGACAATGAACACCGGGGAGCTGTTTTTT
TRBV6-2/TRBV6-3	few	TRBJ2-7	TRBD2	16	CASSSTIGLARVEQYF	TGTGCCAGCAGTTCCACGATCGGACTAGCCCGGGTCGAGCAGTACTTC
TRBV20-1	many	TRBJ2-1	NA	12	CSATGSWDEQFF	TGCAGTGCAACAGGGAGTTGGGATGAGCAGTTCTTC
TRBV18	many	TRBJ2-5	NA	14	CASSPGPPPETQYF	TGTGCCAGCTCACCAGGCCCCCCCCCGGAGACCCAGTACTTC
TRBV11-2	NA	TRBJ2-7	TRBD2	17	CASSLGAGGPLLDEQYF	TGTGCCAGCAGCTTAGGAGCGGGAGGGCCCCTTTTGGACGAGCAGTACTTC
TRBV5-6	many	TRBJ2-1	NA	11	CASSRLGEQFF	TGTGCCAGCAGCCGACTAGGGGAGCAGTTCTTC
TRBV2	few	TRBJ2-5	NA	13	CASSLDHQETQYF	TGTGCCAGCAGCCTGGACCACCAAGAGACCCAGTACTTC
TRBV14	many	TRBJ2-5	TRBD2	15	CASSQDSGRQETQYF	TGTGCCAGCAGCCAAGATAGCGGGAGACAAGAGACCCAGTACTTC
TRBV6-1	few	TRBJ1-2	NA	16	CASSEGGGGGYYGYTF	TGTGCCAGCAGTGAAGGAGGGGGAGGAGGCTACTATGGCTACACCTTC
TRBV29-1	few	TRBJ2-1	NA	12	CSVDNTGNEQFF	TGCAGCGTTGACAACACGGGAAATGAGCAGTTCTTC
TRBV2	few	TRBJ1-2	NA	12	CASAGRNYGYTF	TGTGCCAGTGCGGGACGGAACTATGGCTACACCTTC
TRBV6-2/TRBV6-3	few	TRBJ1-2	NA	16	CASSRSPGQANYGYTF	TGTGCCAGCAGTCGTTCGCCGGGACAAGCTAACTATGGCTACACCTTC
TRBV4-2	medium-sized	TRBJ1-6	NA	15	CASSQEVGESSPLHF	TGTGCCAGCAGCCAAGAGGTAGGGGAAAGTTCACCCCTCCACTTT
TRBV5-5	many	TRBJ1-2	NA	13	CASTREMGYGYTF	TGTGCCAGCACCCGCGAGATGGGCTATGGCTACACCTTC
TRBV6-1	NA	TRBJ2-3	NA	13	CASSVNTGDTQYF	TGTGCCAGCAGTGTAAACACGGGAGATACGCAGTATTTT
TRBV6-2/TRBV6-3	few	TRBJ2-3	TRBD1	14	CASSPGTGKDTQYF	TGTGCCAGCAGTCCCGGGACAGGGAAAGATACGCAGTATTTT
TRBV2	NA	TRBJ2-1	NA	13	CAGEGGVDNEQFF	TGTGCCGGGGAGGGGGGAGTAGACAATGAGCAGTTCTTC
TRBV15	few	TRBJ2-1	NA	12	CATSTGGDEQFF	TGTGCCACCAGCACCGGTGGGGATGAGCAGTTCTTC
TRBV6-1	medium-sized	TRBJ2-3	TRBD2	16	CASIRTSGGPTDTQYF	TGTGCCAGCATCAGGACTAGCGGGGGACCCACAGATACGCAGTATTTT
TRBV10-3	many	TRBJ2-2	NA	13	CAISERLHGELFF	TGTGCCATCAGTGAGCGACTCCACGGGGAGCTGTTTTTT
TRBV7-7	many	TRBJ2-3	NA	16	CASSPGNRVGSDTQYF	TGTGCCAGCAGCCCCGGTAATAGGGTGGGATCAGATACGCAGTATTTT
TRBV3-1	NA	TRBJ2-7	NA	13	CASSQGMCYEQYF	TGTGCCAGCAGCCAGGGAATGTGCTACGAGCAGTACTTC
TRBV7-9	NA	TRBJ2-7	NA	14	CASSNTCGTYEQYF	TGTGCCAGCAGCAACACATGTGGCACTTACGAGCAGTACTTC
TRBV5-1	NA	TRBJ1-1	TRBD1	16	CASSLLGQGMNTEAFF	TGCGCCAGCAGCTTGTTAGGACAGGGGATGAACACTGAAGCTTTCTTT
TRBV19	many	TRBJ1-4	TRBD1	16	CASSPIRGTVNEKLFF	TGTGCCAGTAGTCCCATTCGGGGGACAGTTAATGAAAAACTGTTTTTT
TRBV5-6	NA	TRBJ2-5	NA	16	CASSLVGDRAQETQYF	TGTGCCAGCAGCTTGGTGGGGGACCGGGCTCAAGAGACCCAGTACTTC